Below, 22 T cell receptor beta chains from the same sample are listed, as sequenced in a study of T cells after yellow fever vaccination. TCRdb processed the 5' RACE reads anew with MiXCR; each CDR3 protein has one entry. In the table there are a few hundred thousand distinct CDR3 sequences, around 20% of which are singletons. Sequenced here: PBMCs, sampled before the yellow fever booster vaccination. The receptors come from a man between 18 and 35 years old who received the YFV17D yellow fever vaccine.

DNA of the CDR3: TGTGCCAGCAGCTCCGGGACCGACCGCTACGAGCAGTACGTC. As protein: CASSSGTDRYEQYV. This chain connects TRBV7-9 to TRBJ2-7; either TRBD1 or TRBD2 may supply D (5 bases each). V was shortened by 4 bases and J by 3 bases, with 13 bases between the two germline ends. The CDR3 extends over 14 amino acids. CDR1 SEHNR and CDR2 FQNEAQ come from the germline V gene (reference sequence).

This clonotype has more than one count but fewer than ten. This chain links TRBV5-1 with TRBJ1-1; D unresolved. This CDR3 contains 15 residues. Per germline, CDR1 SGHRS and CDR2 YFSETQ. Trimming removed 1 base from V and 2 bases from J, with 12 bases in between. In DNA form, the CDR3 reads TGCGCCAGCAGCTTGTCAGGCCCCAGTAACACTGAAGCTTTCTTT. It yields the protein CASSLSGPSNTEAFF.

The V gene is TRBV30, the J gene TRBJ1-2; the D gene is possibly TRBD1 (6 bases). The germline V gene has CDR1 GTSNPN and CDR2 SVGIG (reference sequence). V was clipped by 0 bases and J by 8 bases, with 10 bases between them. The CDR3 consists of 12 residues. CDR3: CAWSVGGSGYTF. For the CDR3, the DNA is TGTGCCTGGAGTGTAGGGGGTTCGGGCTACACCTTC. The variable domain in full, completed from reference TRBV30 and TRBJ1-2, reads SQTIHQWPATLVQPVGSPLSLECTVEGTSNPNLYWYRQAAGRGLQLLFYSVGIGQISSEVPQNLSASRPQDRQFILSSKKLLLSDSGFYLCAWSVGGSGYTFGSGTRLTVV.

The rearrangement joins TRBV4-1 to TRBJ1-2; 9 bases align to TRBD1. This CDR3 comprises 15 residues. CDR1 is MGHRA, CDR2 YSYEKL, per germline. V was pared by 4 bases and J by 4 bases, with 7 bases of the junction left unmatched. The CDR3 region has the DNA TGCGCCAGCAGCCGGGGACAGGGAGTTGCCTATGGCTACACCTTC. Translating gives CASSRGQGVAYGYTF.

The V call is TRBV7-8, the J call TRBJ2-7; D perhaps matches TRBD1 (5 bases). Trimming cost V 1 base and J 3 bases, with 7 bases left between them. Germline CDR1 SGHVS, CDR2 FQNEAQ. This CDR3 region has 13 residues. The CDR3 reads CASSLEQDYEQYF. Here the CDR3 DNA reads TGTGCCAGCAGCTTAGAACAGGACTACGAGCAGTACTTC.

V and J are TRBV6-5 and TRBJ1-2, with TRBD1 matching over 7 bases. CDR3 length: 16 residues. Per germline, CDR1 MNHEY and CDR2 SVGAGI. With V trimmed by 2 bases and J by 3 bases, 9 bases remained unmatched. Here the CDR3 DNA reads TGTGCCAGCAGTTACCTTCTTACCGGGACAGACTATGGCTACACCTTC. It specifies CASSYLLTGTDYGYTF.

A remark on this clonotype: The germline gene is not matched at one end of the junction; a read error may be the cause. The V gene is TRBV7-9, the J gene TRBJ2-1; no clear D gene. Germline CDR1 and CDR2: SEHNR and FQNEAQ (reference sequence). The CDR3 is made up of 10 amino acids. CDR3 DNA: TGTGCCAGCAGCTACAATGAGCAGGTCTTC. It yields the protein CASSYNEQVF.

This clonotype has ten or more counts. The chain recombines TRBV12-3 or TRBV12-4 with TRBJ2-3, with D possibly matching TRBD1 (5 bases). This CDR3 has 15 amino acids. The germline V and J ends were trimmed by 6 bases and 2 bases, with 15 bases remaining between them. The CDR3 DNA is TGTGCCAGCAGACGAGTCGGCAGGGACACAGATACGCAGTATTTT. This encodes CASRRVGRDTDTQYF.

The chain is built from TRBV6-5 and TRBJ1-2, with D possibly being TRBD1 (6 bases). V was clipped by 0 bases and J by 8 bases, with 13 bases between them. The CDR3 spans 14 residues. Germline-derived CDR1 and CDR2 are MNHEY and SVGAGI. The CDR3 nucleotides are TGTGCCAGCAGTTACTCGAACAGGGTAGGGGGCTACACCTTC. Translation gives CASSYSNRVGGYTF.

This clonotype was recorded many times. The rearrangement uses TRBV20-1 and TRBJ2-5, with D hard to call. The CDR3 spans 16 residues. The ends were cut back, 0 bases at V and 0 bases at J, with 14 bases in the middle. From germline, CDR1 is DFQATT and CDR2 SNEGSKA (reference sequence). The CDR3 reads CSARDFSMGHQETQYF. CDR3 nucleotides: TGCAGTGCTAGAGATTTTTCAATGGGCCACCAAGAGACCCAGTACTTC.

This clonotype has a count of ten or more. This chain connects TRBV20-1 to TRBJ1-1; 7 bases agree with TRBD1. The J segment lost 0 bases and the V segment lost 3 bases, leaving 16 bases of the junction unmatched. Germline lookup yields CDR1 DFQATT and CDR2 SNEGSKA (reference sequence). The CDR3 loop spans 18 amino acids. This CDR3 reads CSASGAGQYIRMNTEAFF. In nucleotides, the CDR3 is TGCAGTGCTAGTGGCGCGGGACAGTACATTAGGATGAACACTGAAGCTTTCTTT.

CDR3 DNA sequence: TGTGCCACCAGAGGGACAGGGGTTACAGATACGCAGTATTTT. Protein sequence: CATRGTGVTDTQYF. The chain is built from TRBV24-1 and TRBJ2-3, with 10 positions matching TRBD1. Germline CDR1 reads KGHDR; CDR2 reads SFDVKD. The CDR3 runs 14 residues. J was trimmed by 3 bases and V by 7 bases; bases with no gene match: 3.

This clonotype was seen a few times. This rearrangement joins TRBV5-1 to TRBJ2-2, with 13 bases fitting TRBD2. This CDR3 region has 16 residues. V was clipped by 3 bases and J by 7 bases; unmatched bases: 6. Germline V lookup: CDR1 SGHRS, CDR2 YFSETQ. The CDR3 DNA reads TGCGCCAGCAGCTCCGGGACTAGCGGGGATGTCGGGGAGCTGTTTTTT. This gives the protein CASSSGTSGDVGELFF.

The CDR3 here is CATIGWSSGNTIYF. CDR3 DNA: TGTGCCACCATCGGATGGAGCTCTGGAAACACCATATATTTT. The chain is built from TRBV6-5 and TRBJ1-3; D is ambiguous. CDR1 MNHEY and CDR2 SVGAGI come from the germline V gene. V was trimmed by 10 bases and J by 0 bases, leaving 13 bases between them. CDR3 length: 14 amino acids.

The rearrangement links TRBV5-1 to TRBJ1-2; 8 nucleotides match TRBD1. The CDR3 is made up of 14 amino acids. Trimming took 0 bases from V and 8 from J; bases not matched to a gene: 6. Germline assignment: CDR1 SGHRS and CDR2 YFSETQ. The CDR3 DNA follows: TGCGCCAGCAGCTTGGCCCCAGGGGGCGACGGCTACACCTTC. This gives the protein CASSLAPGGDGYTF.

This clonotype has just a few counts. Here the CDR3 DNA reads TGCGCCAGCAGCCAAGTGGGGCAGTACAATGAGCAGTTCTTC. This sequence encodes CASSQVGQYNEQFF. The chain joins TRBV4-3 to TRBJ2-1; tentative D call: TRBD1 (5 bases). This CDR3 has 14 amino acids. V shed 1 base and J shed 4 bases, with 8 bases lying between them. The germline CDR1 and CDR2 sequences are LGHNA and YSLEER.

The V call is TRBV12-3 or TRBV12-4, the J call TRBJ1-3; the D is unclear. CDR3 size: 12 residues. V lost 1 base and J 6 bases, leaving 4 bases between the germline ends. CDR3 in amino acids: CASSLVENTIYF. The CDR3 nucleotides read TGTGCCAGCAGTTTAGTTGAAAACACCATATATTTT.

This clonotype has a handful of counts. The rearrangement uses TRBV20-1 and TRBJ2-1, with 12 bases aligning to TRBD2. This CDR3 comprises 15 residues. J was trimmed by 10 bases and V by 0 bases; bases with no gene match: 7. Germline CDR1 is DFQATT and CDR2 is SNEGSKA (reference sequence). This CDR3 is CSARDRLAGGKEQFF. CDR3 nucleotides: TGCAGTGCTAGAGATCGTCTAGCGGGGGGGAAAGAGCAGTTCTTC.

A few counts support this clonotype. The J gene is TRBJ2-5, the V gene TRBV6-5; D is unclear. The CDR3 covers 13 residues. The V gene lost 2 bases and the J gene lost 5 bases, with 9 bases spanning the gap. Per germline, CDR1 MNHEY and CDR2 SVGAGI. This CDR3 is CASSYMGLETQYF. For the CDR3, the DNA is TGTGCCAGCAGTTACATGGGTTTGGAGACCCAGTACTTC.

Only a few counts were recorded for this clonotype. The chain employs TRBV11-2 and TRBJ2-3; 9 nucleotides align to TRBD2. Germline-derived CDR1 and CDR2 are SGHAT and FQNNGV. V lost 5 bases and J lost 2; bases outside the gene matches: 14. CDR3 length equals 18 residues. The CDR3 DNA follows: TGTGCCAGCAGCCCACTTCCCATAGCGGGGGCCACCACAGATACGCAGTATTTT. Translation: CASSPLPIAGATTDTQYF.

This clonotype was recorded a few times. The chain uses TRBV12-3 or TRBV12-4 and TRBJ2-4, with D hard to call. V lost 8 bases and J 4 bases, leaving 15 bases between the germline ends. This CDR3 region has 14 residues. CDR3 residues: CASRNGLGKNIQYF. DNA of the CDR3: TGTGCCAGCCGAAATGGGCTGGGGAAAAACATTCAGTACTTC.

There are many counts of this clonotype. V is TRBV24-1 and J is TRBJ1-5; tentatively, D is TRBD1 (5 bases). Trimming took off 4 bases at V and 5 bases at J, with 11 bases between the two ends. The CDR3 length is 14 residues. Looked up from germline, CDR1 is KGHDR and CDR2 is SFDVKD. The CDR3: CATSDAGTYQPQHF. CDR3 nucleotides: TGTGCCACCAGTGACGCGGGGACGTATCAGCCCCAGCATTTT.